This T cell receptor beta chain stems from a study of neurological immune-mediated disorders. From the 5' RACE reads, TCRdb called clonotypes with MiXCR, one entry per CDR3 protein. The profile shows 40,000 or so distinct CDR3 sequences, around 2.5% of them singletons. Trimming removed 5 bases from V and 15 bases from J; junction bases left unmatched: 19. This CDR3 contains 15 residues. The germline CDR1 and CDR2 sequences are MDHEN and SYDVKM. The source is a man aged 30 to 45 with multiple sclerosis. The gene calls are TRBV28 and TRBJ2-1; 7 bases fit TRBD2. Sequenced sample: PBMCs. CDR3 nucleotide sequence: TGTGCCAGCAGTCTTTCTTGGGAGGGCCTTGATTATTCGTTCTTC. This gives the protein CASSLSWEGLDYSFF.